Presented here are 21 T cell receptor beta chains from one specimen sequenced in a study of T cell repertoires in cytomegalovirus infection. TCRdb re-derived calls from the reads in MiXCR, one entry per CDR3 protein. The sample consists of some 700,000 distinct CDR3 sequences, 35% of them appearing once. Sequencing used PBMCs. The receptor source for this set is a human donor in good health (CMV status not recorded). Some clones in this sample may be carry-over from other donors' samples.

This clonotype was seen more than once but under ten times. This chain joins TRBV29-1 and TRBJ2-7, with 8 bases fitting TRBD2. Trimming cost V 5 bases and J 2 bases; bases outside gene matches: 11. The germline CDR1 and CDR2 sequences are SQVTM and ANQGSEA. The CDR3 is 15 residues long. Here the CDR3 DNA reads TGCAGCGTTCGCAAACCGGGACTAGATGCCTACGAGCAGTACTTC. This sequence encodes CSVRKPGLDAYEQYF.

Comment on this clonotype: Being one base from a much bigger clone, this may be a read error. Given the absence of the conserved phenylalanine or tryptophan at the CDR3 end, a read error is likely. This chain links TRBV28 with TRBJ2-1; no definite D call. Germline V gives CDR1 MDHEN, CDR2 SYDVKM. The CDR3 length is 11 residues. V dropped 5 bases and J dropped 8 bases, with 7 bases sitting between them. The CDR3 nucleotides read TGTGCCAGCAGTCAGAGATATGAGCAGTTCTTA. Translating gives CASSQRYEQFL.

This rearrangement joins TRBV5-5 to TRBJ1-6, with D possibly matching TRBD1 (6 bases). The CDR3 is made up of 17 amino acids. Trimming removed 3 bases from V and 9 bases from J, with 22 bases in between. Germline assignment: CDR1 SGHKS and CDR2 YYEKEE (reference sequence). CDR3 region: CASSSPDSQGSGSPLHF. The CDR3 nucleotides read TGTGCCAGCAGCTCGCCAGATTCGCAGGGGTCGGGTTCACCCCTCCACTTT.

Comments on this clonotype: The junction departs from germline at one end; a sequencing error may be responsible. The rearrangement joins TRBV4-1 to TRBJ2-3; no definite D call. This CDR3 has 17 residues. Germline V gene lookup returns CDR1 MGHRA and CDR2 YSYEKL. In DNA, the CDR3 is TGCGCCAGCACCCAAAGGGCGACTCCCTCCAGCACAGATACGCAGTATTTT. Translated: CASTQRATPSSTDTQYF.

This clonotype was observed a few times. The chain carries TRBV6-1 and TRBJ1-1, with D possibly being TRBD1 (5 bases). The V end lost 7 bases, the J end lost 7 bases, and 16 bases lay between the germline ends. The CDR3 length is 13 residues. Germline V gene data show CDR1 as MNHNS and CDR2 as SASEGT. CDR3 sequence: CASNVRGFFEAFF. CDR3 in DNA: TGTGCCAGCAATGTAAGGGGATTCTTTGAAGCTTTCTTT.

The V call is TRBV5-5, the J call TRBJ2-7; no firm D call. Germline V CDR1 and CDR2: SGHKS, YYEKEE (reference sequence). This CDR3 has 12 amino acids. V was cut by 4 bases and J by 3 bases, with 8 bases left in between. The CDR3 nucleotides read TGTGCCAGCAGCCGCGGAAACTACGAGCAGTACTTC. It specifies CASSRGNYEQYF.

Worth noting for this clonotype: Since the CDR3 does not end with the conserved phenylalanine or tryptophan, this likely comes from a read error. V and J are TRBV7-2 and TRBJ2-7, with 9 bases matching TRBD1. Germline V gives CDR1 SGHTA, CDR2 FQGNSA. This CDR3 has 15 residues. Losses at the gene ends were 5 bases for V and 3 bases for J; bases not matched to a gene: 8. The CDR3 DNA reads TGTGCCAGCAGCGCGACCGGGACAGGGCTCTACGAGCAGTACTTA. The encoded protein is CASSATGTGLYEQYL.

V usage is TRBV11-2 and J usage is TRBJ1-3; perhaps TRBD1 as D (5 bases). There are 16 residues in the CDR3. Germline CDR1 SGHAT, CDR2 FQNNGV. With 3 bases removed from V and 4 bases from J, the gap between germline ends came to 16 bases. The DNA for the CDR3 is TGTGCCAGCAGCTTGAAGAGCGGGGGGTACGGAAACACCATATATTTT. It yields the protein CASSLKSGGYGNTIYF.

V gene TRBV5-1 combines with J gene TRBJ2-5; 8 positions agree with TRBD1. V lost 4 bases and J lost 3; bases outside the gene matches: 5. This CDR3 is built from 14 residues. Germline V lookup: CDR1 SGHRS, CDR2 YFSETQ. The CDR3 is CASSRDRPEETQYF. The CDR3 DNA sequence: TGCGCCAGCAGCCGGGACAGGCCAGAAGAGACCCAGTACTTC.

This rearrangement joins TRBV11-2 to TRBJ2-1, with 9 positions matching TRBD2. Trimming removed 5 bases from V and 8 bases from J; junction bases left unmatched: 7. Germline V lookup: CDR1 SGHAT, CDR2 FQNNGV. The CDR3 consists of 14 residues. The CDR3 DNA reads TGTGCCAGCAGCGCTAGCGGGAAGGCCCATGAGCAGTTCTTC. It codes for CASSASGKAHEQFF.

The chain employs TRBV20-1 and TRBJ1-2; tentative D call: TRBD1 (6 bases). This CDR3 region has 14 residues. V was clipped by 8 bases and J by 4 bases, with 20 bases between them. The germline V gene encodes CDR1 DFQATT and CDR2 SNEGSKA (reference sequence). CDR3 protein: CSPKMIQGFYGYTF. The CDR3 nucleotides read TGCAGTCCTAAAATGATACAGGGATTCTATGGCTACACCTTC.

The gene calls are TRBV6-1 and TRBJ1-1, with 8 bases lining up with TRBD1. This CDR3 region has 15 residues. The germline gives CDR1 MNHNS, CDR2 SASEGT. V gave up 2 bases and J gave up 3 bases; unmatched junction bases: 5. The CDR3 bases are TGTGCCAGCAGTGAAAGGACAGGGACCTACACTGAAGCTTTCTTT. It is translated as CASSERTGTYTEAFF.

This clonotype was counted a few times. V gene TRBV7-8 combines with J gene TRBJ2-2; D may match TRBD1 or TRBD2 (5 bases each). From germline, CDR1 is SGHVS and CDR2 FQNEAQ. The CDR3 sequence is 16 residues long. V shed 4 bases and J shed 4 bases, with 16 bases lying between them. CDR3 DNA: TGTGCCAGCAGCTCGTCCCAGGGACGAGGCACCGGGGAGCTGTTTTTT. It translates to CASSSSQGRGTGELFF. The whole variable domain, remainder taken from reference TRBV7-8 and TRBJ2-2, is GAGVSQSPRYKVAKRGQDVALRCDPISGHVSLFWYQQALGQGPEFLTYFQNEAQLDKSGLPSDRFFAERPEGSVSTLKIQRTQQEDSAVYLCASSSSQGRGTGELFFGEGSRLTVL.

The rearrangement links TRBV5-4 to TRBJ1-2, with D perhaps TRBD1 (6 bases). V was shortened by 4 bases and J by 3 bases, with 13 bases between the two germline ends. The CDR3 totals 14 residues. The germline V gene encodes CDR1 SGHNT and CDR2 YYREEE (reference sequence). The DNA of the CDR3 is TGTGCCAGCAGCCTGGACAGCCAGTACTATGGCTACACCTTC. Translating it yields CASSLDSQYYGYTF.

Regarding this clonotype: Since the CDR3 does not end with the conserved phenylalanine or tryptophan, this likely comes from a read error. The chain is built from TRBV7-2 and TRBJ1-3; D might be TRBD1 (6 bases). V was shortened by 7 bases and J by 7 bases, with 17 bases between the two germline ends. Germline V lookup: CDR1 SGHTA, CDR2 FQGNSA. The CDR3 loop spans 14 amino acids. DNA of the CDR3: TGTGCCAGCAAACGGGGGCACACAGGTAACACCATATATTAT. Its translation: CASKRGHTGNTIYY.

V is TRBV5-1 and J is TRBJ1-5, with 8 bases matching TRBD1. The CDR3 spans 16 residues. Germline V gene data show CDR1 as SGHRS and CDR2 as YFSETQ. V lost 4 bases, J lost 6 bases, and 12 bases stayed unmatched. CDR3 residues: CASSHIRGQGSQPQHF. The CDR3 bases are TGCGCCAGCAGCCATATCCGAGGACAGGGCTCTCAGCCCCAGCATTTT. The entire variable domain, with the rest obtained from reference TRBV5-1 and TRBJ1-5, is as follows: KAGVTQTPRYLIKTRGQQVTLSCSPISGHRSVSWYQQTPGQGLQFLFEYFSETQRNKGNFPGRFSGRQFSNSRSEMNVSTLELGDSALYLCASSHIRGQGSQPQHFGDGTRLSIL.

This chain joins TRBV6-1 and TRBJ2-7, with D maybe TRBD2 (5 bases). This CDR3 has 14 amino acids. Germline CDR1 reads MNHNS; CDR2 reads SASEGT. V was cut by 4 bases and J by 2 bases, with 12 bases left in between. Here the CDR3 reads CASSVGRGPYEQYF. The CDR3 bases are TGTGCCAGCAGTGTGGGAAGAGGGCCCTACGAGCAGTACTTC.

Details on this clonotype: This likely comes from a read error, as the CDR3 has no conserved phenylalanine or tryptophan at its end. V is TRBV19 and J is TRBJ2-1, with 7 bases fitting TRBD2. Germline assignment: CDR1 LNHDA and CDR2 SQIVND (reference sequence). V shed 5 bases and J 4 bases; nucleotides not matched to a gene: 17. This CDR3 is 18 amino acids long. The CDR3 protein is CASSSGVMKRGNYNEQFL. CDR3 in DNA: TGTGCCAGTAGTTCTGGTGTAATGAAGCGGGGAAATTACAATGAGCAGTTCTTA.

This chain links TRBV6-1 with TRBJ2-5, with D maybe TRBD1 (6 bases). The CDR3 runs 14 residues. Trimming cost V 7 bases and J 5 bases, with 17 bases left between them. Germline V gene sequence: CDR1 MNHNS, CDR2 SASEGT. The CDR3 protein is CASTSSRGGETQYF. The DNA for the CDR3 is TGTGCCAGCACCTCGTCCAGGGGCGGCGAGACCCAGTACTTC.

J is TRBJ2-5 and V is TRBV6-8, with 8 bases fitting TRBD2. Germline V CDR1 and CDR2: MNHGY, SAAAGT. Losses at the gene ends were 4 bases for V and 5 bases for J; bases not matched to a gene: 12. This CDR3 contains 16 residues. CDR3 bases: TGTGCCAGCAGTTCCGACTCAGGACTAGCCCACGAGACCCAGTACTTC. Amino acids: CASSSDSGLAHETQYF.

Remarks on this clonotype: The conserved final phenylalanine or tryptophan is absent from the CDR3, which likely points to a read error. The CDR3 bases are TGTGCCAGCAGCTTAGATGTCACGACTTGGGTGCAGTACTTA. Residues: CASSLDVTTWVQYL. The V call is TRBV11-2, the J call TRBJ2-7; no firm D call. The CDR3 has 14 residues. Trimming cost V 0 bases and J 9 bases, with 15 bases left between them. Germline V CDR1 and CDR2: SGHAT, FQNNGV.